This entry describes one T cell receptor beta chain. Its antigen is unidentified. The CDR3 runs 14 residues. V was clipped by 1 base and J by 1 base, with 7 bases between them. The germline gives CDR1 SEHNR, CDR2 FQNEAQ (reference sequence). The sample originates from a study of long-term antiretroviral therapy in people with HIV. Study-level points and caveats: Increased diversity was seen after ART, yet it remained lower than in transplant donor controls.

The libraries were made with immunoSEQ v3.0 at survey level. Here immunoSEQ multiplex PCR was the method, and the copy in TCRdb shows in-frame clones only, minus some. Of around 21,000 clones in the sample, 82% are singletons; the top ten hold 8.1%. This clonotype originated in a man aged 45-65 years with HIV. The sequences come from unsorted PBMCs, collected at the start of antiretroviral therapy. The chain combines TRBV7-9 with TRBJ1-2; D is undetermined. The CDR3: CASSLGQLNYGYTF. CDR3 DNA: TGTGCCAGCAGCTTAGGTCAGCTTAACTATGGCTACACCTTC.